This is a list of T cell receptor beta chains from one sample in a study of radiation and T cells in renal cell carcinoma. Assay: immunoSEQ multiplex PCR; the TCRdb copy retains only in-frame clones and omits some. In the table there are roughly 61,000 clones, over 60% of which are singletons. Sequencing was performed on blood, taken from a patient whose treatment included radiotherapy and nephrectomy. These receptors originate from a man aged 55 to 70 with renal cell carcinoma. CDR3s include the opening cysteine and the closing phenylalanine or tryptophan. The D gene is left open where the match is weak. Not all rows give a size; the values are once, few, many and, for expanded clones, a class.

j_call clone_size d_call v_call cdr3_nt cdr3_aa
TRBJ2-1 - TRBD2 TRBV19 TGTGCCAGTAGTATAAGCCTAGCGGGAGTTAATGAGCAGTTCTTC CASSISLAGVNEQFF
TRBJ1-1 - - TRBV7-9 TGTGCCAGCAGCTTAGTTTTAGGGAAAGCTTTCTTT CASSLVLGKAFF
TRBJ1-1 - TRBD1 TRBV11-2 TGTGCCAGCAGACCAGGGGGGGCCAGGAGTAGCACTGAAGCTTTCTTT CASRPGGARSSTEAFF
TRBJ2-1 - - TRBV6-1 TGTGCCAGCAGTGAACTACCTGACGGTGAGCAGTTCTTC CASSELPDGEQFF
TRBJ1-4 - - TRBV5-4 TGTGCCAGCAGCCGGGAGCAGGCAACTAATGAAAAACTGTTTTTT CASSREQATNEKLFF
TRBJ1-4 - - TRBV6-1 TGTGCCAGCAGTGATTGGGGTGTTGAGGAAAAACTGTTTTTT CASSDWGVEEKLFF
TRBJ2-2 - - TRBV6-6 TGTGCCAGCAGCCGATATGACGGGGAGCTGTTTTTT CASSRYDGELFF
TRBJ2-3 once - TRBV7-6 TGTGCCAGCAGCTTAGAGGGCATGGGGGATACGCAGTATTTT CASSLEGMGDTQYF
TRBJ1-5 - - TRBV30 TGTGCCTGGAGTGGGGAGGGCCTTCCCCAGCATTTT CAWSGEGLPQHF
TRBJ2-1 - - TRBV6-5 TGTGCCAGCAGTCGGGGGTACAATGAGCAGTTCTTC CASSRGYNEQFF
TRBJ2-5 few - TRBV5-4 TGTGCCAGCAGCAGATACTACCAAGAGACCCAGTACTTC CASSRYYQETQYF
TRBJ1-3 - - TRBV30 TGTGCCTGGGGCGGGGAGGGACTCACCATATATTTT CAWGGEGLTIYF
TRBJ1-4 - - TRBV6-1 TGTGCCAGCAGTGAAGCCCGTGTTGAAAAACTGTTTTTT CASSEARVEKLFF
TRBJ1-2 - - TRBV28 TGTGCCAGCTTGAGGCCAGGGTCTAACTATGGCTACACCTTC CASLRPGSNYGYTF
TRBJ2-3 - TRBD2 TRBV19 TGTGCCAGTAGCAGGACTAGCAGTATAACAGATACGCAGTATTTT CASSRTSSITDTQYF
TRBJ2-3 - TRBD2 TRBV10-1 TGCGCCAGCAATGAGACTAGCGGGGGACATCCCATAGCAGATACGCAGTATTTT CASNETSGGHPIADTQYF
TRBJ1-2 - - TRBV16 TGTGCCAGCAGCCTCTCCCAGTTCCCCACCTTC CASSLSQFPTF
TRBJ1-2 - TRBD1 TRBV6-5 TGTGCCAGCAGTTACACGACAGGGGGCGCCTATGGCTACACCTTC CASSYTTGGAYGYTF
TRBJ1-3 - - TRBV7-3 TGTGCCAGCAGCTCCCCTGGTGGGCGAGGAAACACCATATATTTT CASSSPGGRGNTIYF
TRBJ1-5 - - TRBV25-1 TGTGCCAGCAGTGATAGTCTGACGGACTACAATCAGCCCCAGCATTTT CASSDSLTDYNQPQHF
TRBJ1-2 - TRBD1 TRBV5-5 TGTGCCAGCAGCTTATGGACAGGGGGCGCCGATGGCTACACCTTC CASSLWTGGADGYTF
TRBJ1-6 - - TRBV30 TGTGCCTGGACCAAAGGGTCAGGGTATAATTCACCCCTCCACTTT CAWTKGSGYNSPLHF
TRBJ2-5 medium-sized TRBD1 TRBV5-1 TGCGCCAGCACCCACAGGGGGCAAGAGACCCAGTACTTC CASTHRGQETQYF
TRBJ1-3 - TRBD1 TRBV5-1 TGCGCCAGCAGCGTTGGAGGGGACAGGGCTGGAAACACCATATATTTT CASSVGGDRAGNTIYF
TRBJ1-4 - - TRBV4-2 TGTGCCAGCAGCACAAACAGCGCAACTAATGAAAAACTGTTTTTT CASSTNSATNEKLFF
TRBJ2-1 few - TRBV9 TGTGCCAGCAGCGTCGCGAGTGGCGGGGAGCAGTTCTTC CASSVASGGEQFF
TRBJ2-7 - TRBD1 TRBV5-5 TGTGCCAGCAGCTCCCAGGGGGCATCGGGGTACGAGCAGTACTTC CASSSQGASGYEQYF
TRBJ2-5 few - TRBV6-1 TGTGCCAGCAGTGATTCGGGACACCTTGGAGAGACCCAGTACTTC CASSDSGHLGETQYF
TRBJ2-2 - - TRBV5-1 TGCGCCAGCAGCTTGAGGCAGGGACAGAACACCGGGGAGCTGTTTTTT CASSLRQGQNTGELFF
TRBJ2-5 once TRBD2 TRBV9 TGTGCCAGCAGCGTAGCCCCCCGGGGCGGGGGGCACCAAGAGACCCAGTACTTC CASSVAPRGGGHQETQYF
TRBJ2-1 - - TRBV9 TGTGCCAGCAGCGTCGAAGGGAGGACCAACAATGAGCAGTTCTTC CASSVEGRTNNEQFF
TRBJ1-2 few - TRBV5-5 TGTGCCAGCAGCCAGCTGGACTCCGGATTGAATGGCTACACCTTC CASSQLDSGLNGYTF
TRBJ1-4 - - TRBV5-1 TGCGCCAGCAGCTTGGAACAGGCTTCCGAAAAACTGTTTTTT CASSLEQASEKLFF
TRBJ2-2 - - TRBV7-8 TGTGCCAGCAGCTCAACTAGATCCGGGGAGCTGTTTTTT CASSSTRSGELFF
TRBJ1-1 - - TRBV5-1 TGCGCCAGCAGCTTGGAAACGAACACTGAAGCTTTCTTT CASSLETNTEAFF
TRBJ2-3 - - TRBV4-1 TGCGCCAGCAGCCAGGATTTCCGAGCGGATACGCAGTATTTT CASSQDFRADTQYF
TRBJ1-4 - - TRBV14 TGTGCCAGCAGCCAAGATTCAGGAGGGCCCGGCAAACTGTTTTTT CASSQDSGGPGKLFF
TRBJ2-2 - - TRBV21-1 TGTGCCAGCAGCAAGGACAGGGGGAACACCGGGGAGCTGTTTTTT CASSKDRGNTGELFF
TRBJ2-1 - - TRBV11-2 TGTGCCAGCAGCTCCACAGGGAACTCCTACAATGAGCAGTTCTTC CASSSTGNSYNEQFF
TRBJ1-5 - - TRBV2 TGTGCCAGCAGTGAATCCGGGTTCAATCAGCCCCAGCATTTT CASSESGFNQPQHF
TRBJ2-5 - TRBD1 TRBV5-1 TGCGCCAGCAGCCCGCGGGACAGGGGATTCCAAGAGACCCAGTACTTC CASSPRDRGFQETQYF
TRBJ2-2 - - TRBV5-1 TGCGCCAGCAGCTTGGTCGGGTCGAACACCGGGGAGCTGTTTTTT CASSLVGSNTGELFF
TRBJ1-2 - - TRBV6-5 TGTGCCAGCAGTTACGTGGAGGGAGCTAACTATGGCTACACCTTC CASSYVEGANYGYTF
TRBJ2-2 - TRBD2 TRBV2 TGTGCCAGCAGGCGAGCGGGAGTGAACACCGGGGAGCTGTTTTTT CASRRAGVNTGELFF
TRBJ1-1 - TRBD1 TRBV5-1 TGCGCCAGCAGCTTGAACGTCCGACAGGGTGGGGAAGCTTTCTTT CASSLNVRQGGEAFF
TRBJ2-3 - - TRBV10-3 TGTGCCGTAACTACCGACACCCGCACAGATACGCAGTATTTT CAVTTDTRTDTQYF
TRBJ1-3 - - TRBV9 TGTGCCAGCAGCGCATTCGGATTCTCTGGAAACACCATATATTTT CASSAFGFSGNTIYF
TRBJ2-5 once TRBD2 TRBV19 TGTGCCAGTAGTGTGGGACTAGCGGGAGGGGAGACCCAGTACTTC CASSVGLAGGETQYF
TRBJ1-1 - - TRBV5-1 TGCGCCAGCAGCCCGGCCGGTGGCCTAAACACTGAAGCTTTCTTT CASSPAGGLNTEAFF
TRBJ1-1 - - TRBV19 TGTGCCAGTAGTATTATCCGGGGACACCCTGAAGCTTTCTTT CASSIIRGHPEAFF
TRBJ2-7 - - TRBV9 TGTGCCAGCAGCTCTAGCGCGTACGAGCAGTACTTC CASSSSAYEQYF
TRBJ2-1 - - TRBV7-9 TGTGCCAGCAGCCTTAGCGTCCATGAGCAGTTCTTC CASSLSVHEQFF
TRBJ2-1 - - TRBV12-5 TGTGCTAGTACAGATTACAATGAGCAGTTCTTC CASTDYNEQFF
TRBJ1-3 few - TRBV10-3 TGTGCCATCAGTGAAGACGCCAGGAGTCGTGCCATATATTTT CAISEDARSRAIYF